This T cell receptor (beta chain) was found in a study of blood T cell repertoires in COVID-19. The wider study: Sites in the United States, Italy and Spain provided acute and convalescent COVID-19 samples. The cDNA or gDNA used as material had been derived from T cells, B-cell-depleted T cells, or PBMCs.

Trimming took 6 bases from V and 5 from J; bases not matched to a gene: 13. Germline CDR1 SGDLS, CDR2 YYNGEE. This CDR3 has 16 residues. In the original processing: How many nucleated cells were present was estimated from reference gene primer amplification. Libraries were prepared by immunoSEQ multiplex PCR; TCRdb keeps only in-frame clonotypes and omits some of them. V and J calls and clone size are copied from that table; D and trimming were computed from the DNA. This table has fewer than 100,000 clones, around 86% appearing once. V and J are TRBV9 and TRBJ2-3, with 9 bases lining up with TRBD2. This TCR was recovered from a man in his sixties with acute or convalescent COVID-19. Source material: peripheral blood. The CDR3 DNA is TGTGCCAGCATCCGAGGGGCGGGGGGGCGCAGAGATACGCAGTATTTT. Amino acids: CASIRGAGGRRDTQYF.